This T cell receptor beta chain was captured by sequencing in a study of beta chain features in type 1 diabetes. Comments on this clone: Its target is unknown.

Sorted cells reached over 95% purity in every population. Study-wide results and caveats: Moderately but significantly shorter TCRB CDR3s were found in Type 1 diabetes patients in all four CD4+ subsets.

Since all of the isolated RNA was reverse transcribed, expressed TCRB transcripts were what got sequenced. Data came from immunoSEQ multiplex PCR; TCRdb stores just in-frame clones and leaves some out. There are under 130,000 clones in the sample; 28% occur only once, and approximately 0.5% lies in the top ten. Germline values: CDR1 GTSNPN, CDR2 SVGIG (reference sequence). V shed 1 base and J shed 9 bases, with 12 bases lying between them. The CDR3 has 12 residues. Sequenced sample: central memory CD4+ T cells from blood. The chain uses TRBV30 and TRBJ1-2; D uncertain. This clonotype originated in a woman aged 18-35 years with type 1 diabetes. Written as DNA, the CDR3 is TGTGCCTGGAGTGCGTCGGGCGGGAGCTACACCTTC. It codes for CAWSASGGSYTF.